This T cell receptor (beta chain) was sequenced for a study of blood T cell repertoires in COVID-19. Per germline, CDR1 LNHDA and CDR2 SQIVND (reference sequence). The CDR3 has 15 residues. Trimming removed 3 bases from V and 5 bases from J, with 16 bases in between. Assay: immunoSEQ multiplex PCR; the TCRdb copy retains only in-frame clones and omits some. The table has over 15,000 clones, 85% to 90% seen once. The sequence derives from a woman older than 75 with COVID-19, enrolled during active disease. This chain connects TRBV19 to TRBJ1-2; D not certain. Sample: peripheral blood. The CDR3 DNA sequence: TGTGCCAGTAGTATGGCGGGCAAGGAAGGTTATGGCTACACCTTC. Protein product: CASSMAGKEGYGYTF. The entire variable domain, with the rest obtained from reference TRBV19 and TRBJ1-2, is as follows: DGGITQSPKYLFRKEGQNVTLSCEQNLNHDAMYWYRQDPGQGLRLIYYSQIVNDFQKGDIAEGYSVSREKKESFPLTVTSAQKNPTAFYLCASSMAGKEGYGYTFGSGTRLTVV.